The 21 T cell receptor beta chains listed next were all sequenced from one sample in a study of cytomegalovirus exposure and HLA in healthy donors. Use of 60 Vbeta and 13 Jbeta primers characterized the PCR. The table came from immunoSEQ multiplex PCR; TCRdb's copy has only in-frame clones and leaves some out. The data contain 130,000 or so clones, 65% to 75% of them singletons. Sequencing was carried out using PBMCs. The origin of the receptors is a middle-aged man in good health and CMV-seropositive.

This clone was counted between two and nine times. This chain joins TRBV4-1 and TRBJ2-5; 8 bases fit TRBD2. The J call may be wrong; the DNA end is better matched by TRBJ2-7. The germline gives CDR1 MGHRA, CDR2 YSYEKL. This CDR3 spans 14 amino acids. CDR3 DNA: TGCGCCAGCAGCCAGAATCTAGCGGGTGGCGAGCAGTACTTC. Protein sequence: CASSQNLAGGEQYF.

V is TRBV7-9 and J is TRBJ2-1; 7 bases are a match to TRBD1. The CDR3 is made up of 14 amino acids. The J segment lost 3 bases and the V segment lost 5 bases, leaving 4 bases of the junction unmatched. Germline V lookup: CDR1 SEHNR, CDR2 FQNEAQ (reference sequence). Written as DNA, the CDR3 is TGTGCCAGCAGCCCCCGGGACAGCTACAATGAGCAGTTCTTC. It codes for CASSPRDSYNEQFF. The full variable domain, with the rest looked up from reference TRBV7-9 and TRBJ2-1, is DTGVSQNPRHKITKRGQNVTFRCDPISEHNRLYWYRQTLGQGPEFLTYFQNEAQLEKSRLLSDRFSAERPKGSFSTLEIQRTEQGDSAMYLCASSPRDSYNEQFFGPGTRLTVL.

The chain has TRBV4-1 and TRBJ1-4; 8 bases match TRBD1. The CDR3 extends over 17 amino acids. Germline V gives CDR1 MGHRA, CDR2 YSYEKL. V gave up 1 base and J gave up 14 bases; unmatched junction bases: 18. The CDR3 reads CASSQAGTGGGLGRLFF. The CDR3 DNA reads as TGCGCCAGCAGCCAAGCCGGGACAGGAGGTGGACTCGGTCGGCTGTTTTTT.

This sequence joins TRBV9 and TRBJ2-5; 7 bases align to TRBD2. The CDR3 runs 14 residues. The germline V gene encodes CDR1 SGDLS and CDR2 YYNGEE. V lost 0 bases, J lost 5 bases, and 4 bases stayed unmatched. CDR3 loop: CASSVGGGWETQYF. Written as DNA, the CDR3 is TGTGCCAGCAGCGTAGGGGGAGGGTGGGAGACCCAGTACTTC. The complete variable domain, with remaining parts taken from reference TRBV9 and TRBJ2-5, reads DSGVTQTPKHLITATGQRVTLRCSPRSGDLSVYWYQQSLDQGLQFLIQYYNGEERAKGNILERFSAQQFPDLHSELNLSSLELGDSALYFCASSVGGGWETQYFGPGTRLLVL.

The chain links TRBV27 to TRBJ1-4, with no clear D. CDR3 size: 15 residues. Trimming pared 2 bases from V and 0 bases from J, leaving 7 bases between. The V gene's germline CDR1 is MNHEY and CDR2 SMNVEV (reference sequence). CDR3 DNA sequence: TGTGCCAGCAGTTTAACAATCGCAACTAATGAAAAACTGTTTTTT. Protein sequence: CASSLTIATNEKLFF.

This chain joins TRBV10-1 and TRBJ2-5, with 11 bases fitting TRBD1. Trimming took 11 bases from V and 3 from J; bases not matched to a gene: 20. This CDR3 has 18 amino acids. CDR1 and CDR2 from the germline V gene are WNHNN and SYGVQD (reference sequence). The CDR3 loop reads CARFRTGGCGVTKETQYF. CDR3 bases: TGCGCCCGATTTAGGACAGGGGGCTGCGGGGTGACTAAAGAGACCCAGTACTTC.

J is TRBJ1-1 and V is TRBV4-1; perhaps TRBD1 as D (5 bases). V was pared by 2 bases and J by 0 bases, with 13 bases between. This CDR3 has 16 residues. The V gene's germline CDR1 is MGHRA and CDR2 YSYEKL. The CDR3 region is CASSQTPGLLNTEAFF. DNA of the CDR3: TGCGCCAGCAGCCAAACCCCGGGACTGTTGAACACTGAAGCTTTCTTT.

As to this clone: The sample has other DNA sequences that encode this CDR3 too. The chain has TRBV9 and TRBJ2-3; D might be TRBD2 (5 bases). CDR1 and CDR2 from the germline V gene are SGDLS and YYNGEE. Trimming took off 0 bases at V and 1 base at J, with 6 bases between the two ends. CDR3 length equals 14 residues. The CDR3 sequence is CASSVGTGTDTQYF. CDR3 bases: TGTGCCAGCAGCGTAGGGACTGGCACAGATACGCAGTATTTT.

This rearrangement joins TRBV5-8 to TRBJ2-7; 7 positions match TRBD1. The CDR3 sequence is 14 residues long. CDR1 is SGHTS, CDR2 YDEGEE, per germline. Trimming removed 2 bases from V and 3 bases from J; junction bases left unmatched: 5. The CDR3 nucleotides read TGTGCCAGCAGCTTCTCGACAGGGTACTACGAGCAGTACTTC. Amino acids: CASSFSTGYYEQYF. The full variable domain, its missing parts supplied by reference TRBV5-8 and TRBJ2-7, is EAGVTQSPTHLIKTRGQQATLRCSPISGHTSVYWYQQALGLGLQFLLWYDEGEERNRGNFPPRFSGRQFPNYSSELNVNALELEDSALYLCASSFSTGYYEQYFGPGTRLTVT.

V gene TRBV11-2 combines with J gene TRBJ2-2; 15 nucleotides align to TRBD2. This CDR3 spans 19 amino acids. V shed 2 bases and J 0 bases; nucleotides not matched to a gene: 4. Germline values: CDR1 SGHAT, CDR2 FQNNGV. This CDR3 is CASSLFGLAGGPNTGELFF. The CDR3 nucleotides are TGTGCCAGCAGCTTATTTGGACTAGCGGGGGGGCCGAACACCGGGGAGCTGTTTTTT.

There are a few counts of this clone. This chain's CDR3 is CASSNLLGQPQHF. CDR3 DNA sequence: TGTGCCAGCAGCAATCTCCTTGGCCAGCCCCAGCATTTT. This chain joins TRBV28 and TRBJ1-5, with D hard to call. Trimming took off 6 bases at V and 7 bases at J, with 13 bases between the two ends. The CDR3 contains 13 residues. In germline, CDR1 is MDHEN, CDR2 SYDVKM.

This clone was observed a handful of times. The gene calls are TRBV13 and TRBJ2-1, with D perhaps TRBD1 (6 bases). Germline loops: CDR1 PRHDT, CDR2 FYEKMQ (reference sequence). This CDR3 spans 11 amino acids. Trimming stripped 5 bases from V and 8 bases from J, with 7 bases between. The CDR3: CASSGGYEQFF. The CDR3 DNA is TGTGCCAGCAGCGGGGGCTATGAGCAGTTCTTC.

In its sample, this clone was seen once. V is TRBV28 and J is TRBJ1-2; 9 positions agree with TRBD1. V shed 6 bases, J shed 4 bases, and the junction held 6 bases outside the gene matches. The CDR3 runs to 14 residues. Germline CDR1 is MDHEN and CDR2 is SYDVKM. For the CDR3, the DNA is TGTGCCAGCAGCATTACAGGGGGCGGCTATGGCTACACCTTC. The encoded protein is CASSITGGGYGYTF.

This clone was found a few times. The rearrangement joins TRBV6-5 to TRBJ2-5; possibly TRBD1 for D (6 bases). Gene TRBJ2-7 matches the end of the DNA better, so the J call may be wrong. Germline CDR1 MNHEY, CDR2 SVGAGI. CDR3 size: 13 residues. CDR3 protein: CASSYGQGNEQYF. The CDR3 coding sequence is TGTGCCAGCAGTTATGGGCAGGGGAACGAGCAGTACTTC.

Of note for this clone: One end of the junction fails to match germline, which may point to a read error. The V and J genes are TRBV28 and TRBJ1-2, with a possible D match to TRBD1 (5 bases). The CDR3 has 12 residues. The V gene's germline CDR1 is MDHEN and CDR2 SYDVKM. In DNA, the CDR3 is TGTGCCAGCAGACTCCCACCGGGGGTTGACTTCTTC. Encoded protein: CASRLPPGVDFF.

The J gene is TRBJ2-3, the V gene TRBV15; TRBD1 agrees at 11 bases. The junction had 11 bases not matched to a gene; V was cut back by 2 bases and J by 4 bases. This CDR3 spans 18 amino acids. Looked up from germline, CDR1 is LNHNV and CDR2 is YYDKDF (reference sequence). CDR3 DNA: TGTGCCACCAGCAGACCCGGGGGACAGGGGGTATTAGCAGATACGCAGTATTTT. Translation gives CATSRPGGQGVLADTQYF.

Only a few counts were recorded for this clone. The V and J genes are TRBV5-1 and TRBJ2-5, with D maybe TRBD1 (6 bases). The DNA end favors TRBJ2-7, so the J call may be wrong. The V gene's germline CDR1 is SGHRS and CDR2 YFSETQ. The CDR3 extends over 15 amino acids. CDR3 DNA: TGCGCCAGCAGCTTGAGCAGGGGACCCTCCTACGAGCAGTACTTC. This encodes CASSLSRGPSYEQYF.

This clone was detected only a few times. This chain joins TRBV28 and TRBJ2-1; 8 bases line up with TRBD2. V trimming: 2 bases; J trimming: 4 bases; junction bases outside the gene matches: 7. There are 16 residues in the CDR3. Germline V lookup: CDR1 MDHEN, CDR2 SYDVKM. CDR3 nucleotide sequence: TGTGCCAGCAGTTTACTGAGCGGGAGTAGGTACAATGAGCAGTTCTTC. Protein product: CASSLLSGSRYNEQFF. Using reference TRBV28 and TRBJ2-1 for the parts outside the CDR3, the full variable domain is DVKVTQSSRYLVKRTGEKVFLECVQDMDHENMFWYRQDPGLGLRLIYFSYDVKMKEKGDIPEGYSVSREKKERFSLILESASTNQTSMYLCASSLLSGSRYNEQFFGPGTRLTVL.

This rearrangement joins TRBV11-3 to TRBJ2-2; TRBD1 matches 9 bases. After removal of 6 bases from V and 6 bases from J, the junction contained 11 bases not matched to a gene. The length of the CDR3 is 16 residues. CDR1 is SGHNT and CDR2 is YENEEA in the germline V gene. CDR3 protein: CASRLGGQGKSGELFF. DNA of the CDR3: TGTGCCAGCAGGCTAGGGGGACAGGGCAAGTCCGGGGAGCTGTTTTTT.

A few counts support this clone. The gene calls are TRBV7-2 and TRBJ1-1; D ambiguous. V lost 2 bases, J lost 5 bases, and 6 bases lay in between. Per the germline V gene, CDR1 is SGHTA and CDR2 is FQGNSA. This CDR3 spans 12 amino acids. The CDR3 sequence: CASSLLRTEAFF. CDR3 nucleotides: TGTGCCAGCAGCTTATTGAGGACTGAAGCTTTCTTT.

The chain employs TRBV6-1 and TRBJ1-3; tentatively, D is TRBD1 (5 bases). Trimming stripped 4 bases from V and 4 bases from J, with 11 bases between. The germline gives CDR1 MNHNS, CDR2 SASEGT. This CDR3 is 14 amino acids long. The CDR3 sequence: CASSASGLGNTIYF. The CDR3 nucleotides read TGTGCCAGCAGTGCCTCAGGGCTCGGAAACACCATATATTTT.